This section outlines one T cell receptor (beta chain) sequence together with its context. This clone's antigen is unknown. There are no base qualities to consult, and no much larger clone falls within one base. Libraries came from the immunoSEQ multiplex PCR assay. TCRdb stores this immuneACCESS table with in-frame sequences only. Part of the clones is absent; in the studies checked, under half of the shortfall reflects unresolved V genes, and no reason is known for the rest. This sample is represented by about 51,000 clones; about 84% of them were singletons. The ten largest clones capture 7% to 8.5% of the sample. The data were taken from a study of PD-1 blockade in mismatch repair-deficient tumors (dated 2017 in TCRdb). Regarding the study in general: Between late 2013 and September 2016, the trial enrolled over 80 consecutive patients with approximately 13 mismatch repair-deficient cancer types, every one of whom had been previously treated and was progressing. Tumor-associated T cell clones in the peripheral blood of patients responding to PD-1 blockade were tracked using deep sequencing of TCR CDR3 regions.

V lost 1 base and J lost 1 base; the stretch between them is 7 bases long. The CDR3 runs 15 amino acids, cysteine and phenylalanine included. The DNA shown is the 45-base CDR3, in frame from base 1. CDR1 KGHSH and CDR2 LQKENI were looked up in the germline V gene. Paper-wide results and their limitations: After pembrolizumab, tumor-resident clones, which were often undetectable in blood before treatment, expanded rapidly and then contracted, generally ahead of radiologic responses.

Mismatch repair deficiency in every enrolled patient was established by polymerase chain reaction or immunohistochemistry. TCR sequencing was performed for a few patients who responded to pembrolizumab therapy. Pembrolizumab PD-1 blockade was prospectively tested in advanced mismatch repair-deficient cancers, regardless of tissue of origin, in the phase II trial. Peripheral blood T cell samples were gathered serially, both before PD-1 blockade started and at multiple time points afterward. Blood sampling times were expressed in weeks after the first pembrolizumab dose. The material sequenced was peripheral blood, taken 20 weeks after starting pembrolizumab. This TCR derives from an adult with mismatch repair-deficient cancer. The chain uses TRBV18 and TRBJ2-2, with the D gene uncertain. The CDR3 region: CASSPQRLNTGELFF. The nucleotides read TGTGCCAGCTCACCACAACGCCTGAACACCGGGGAGCTGTTTTTT.